These 21 T cell receptor beta chains share one sample of origin, sequenced in a study of neurological immune-mediated disorders. TCRdb reanalysed the 5' RACE reads using MiXCR and keeps one entry per CDR3 protein. This table holds some 57,000 distinct CDR3 sequences, about 3.7% found once. The specimen was PBMCs. The receptor set was obtained from a woman aged 55 to 70 with multiple sclerosis.

This clonotype appeared many times. The J gene is TRBJ2-1, the V gene TRBV12-3 or TRBV12-4; 8 bases map to TRBD2. V lost 6 bases, J lost 7 bases, and 11 bases stayed unmatched. The CDR3 loop spans 15 amino acids. CDR3 DNA: TGTGCCAGCAGGCCGGGAGCGGGAGAACGGAATGAGCAGTTCTTC. Its protein product is CASRPGAGERNEQFF.

Many counts were recorded for this clonotype. The rearrangement joins TRBV15 to TRBJ2-1; D may be TRBD2 (6 bases). Germline lookup yields CDR1 LNHNV and CDR2 YYDKDF (reference sequence). The CDR3 length is 16 residues. Between the trimmed V and J ends, which lost 1 base and 5 bases, there was a span of 15 bases. CDR3 nucleotides: TGTGCCACCAGCAGAGTACGACTAGTTAGGGACAATGAGCAGTTCTTC. Its translation: CATSRVRLVRDNEQFF.

In DNA, the CDR3 is TGCAGTGCTAGGAACCAGGGCTCCTACAATGAGCAGTTCTTC. Protein product: CSARNQGSYNEQFF. The J gene is TRBJ2-1, the V gene TRBV20-1; D may be TRBD1 (5 bases). Deletions cut 3 bases from V and 0 bases from J, with 9 bases between. The CDR3 covers 14 residues. CDR1 and CDR2 (germline): DFQATT, SNEGSKA (reference sequence).

This clonotype was recorded at least ten times. The V call is TRBV9, the J call TRBJ1-2; possibly TRBD1 for D (5 bases). This CDR3 has 12 residues. V was trimmed by 4 bases and J by 6 bases, leaving 10 bases between them. CDR1 and CDR2 (germline): SGDLS, YYNGEE. In DNA, the CDR3 is TGTGCCAGCAGCTCTGCGGGGGATGGCTACACCTTC. It yields the protein CASSSAGDGYTF.

This clonotype came up many times. The chain combines TRBV7-8 with TRBJ2-5, with D perhaps TRBD1 (5 bases). The CDR3 has 14 amino acids. Trimming stripped 5 bases from V and 6 bases from J, with 16 bases between. Germline CDR1 is SGHVS and CDR2 is FQNEAQ. Here the CDR3 reads CASSRSQGRQTQYF. The DNA for the CDR3 is TGTGCCAGCAGCAGAAGTCAGGGTAGGCAGACCCAGTACTTC.

This clonotype appeared many times. The chain links TRBV20-1 to TRBJ2-1; the match to TRBD1 covers 9 bases. The ends lost 3 bases at V and 4 bases at J; junction bases unmatched: 10. Germline values: CDR1 DFQATT, CDR2 SNEGSKA (reference sequence). The CDR3 has 16 residues. The CDR3 DNA reads TGCAGTGCTAGGGACCCTAGACAGGGGGGGTACAATGAGCAGTTCTTC. This encodes CSARDPRQGGYNEQFF.

This clonotype was seen at least ten times. This CDR3 is CATSSQGSYNEQFF. Written as DNA, the CDR3 is TGTGCCACCAGCAGTCAGGGCTCCTACAATGAGCAGTTCTTC. The V call is TRBV15, the J call TRBJ2-1, with a weak D call TRBD1 (5 bases). Trimming cost V 3 bases and J 0 bases, with 6 bases left between them. Germline CDR1 reads LNHNV; CDR2 reads YYDKDF (reference sequence). This CDR3 has 14 residues.

This clonotype was seen at least ten times. The genes are TRBV7-9 and TRBJ2-6, with 8 bases matching TRBD2. This CDR3 is built from 19 residues. Germline V gene sequence: CDR1 SEHNR, CDR2 FQNEAQ (reference sequence). The J segment lost 0 bases and the V segment lost 2 bases, leaving 9 bases of the junction unmatched. This CDR3 is CASSLMAGGIYSGANVLTF. CDR3 nucleotide sequence: TGTGCCAGCAGCTTAATGGCGGGAGGAATATACTCTGGGGCCAACGTCCTGACTTTC.

This clonotype was seen at least ten times. This chain's CDR3 is CAIGVQGNSPLHF. CDR3 nucleotide sequence: TGTGCCATTGGGGTACAGGGAAATTCACCCCTCCACTTT. This chain uses TRBV10-3 with TRBJ1-6; TRBD1 might be the D (6 bases). The CDR3 consists of 13 residues. Germline CDR1 reads ENHRY; CDR2 reads SYGVKD. Trimming pared 9 bases from V and 7 bases from J, leaving 13 bases between.

This clonotype was detected many times. The J gene is TRBJ2-1, the V gene TRBV20-1; TRBD2 matches at 10 bases. CDR1 DFQATT and CDR2 SNEGSKA come from the germline V gene (reference sequence). CDR3 length: 13 residues. V lost 3 bases to trimming and J lost 7 bases; unmatched junction nucleotides: 3. CDR3 sequence: CSASGLAVNEQFF. CDR3 nucleotides: TGCAGTGCTAGTGGACTAGCGGTAAATGAGCAGTTCTTC.

This clonotype has ten or more counts. The chain recombines TRBV28 with TRBJ2-7; D is unclear. This CDR3 contains 21 residues. Trimming stripped 1 base from V and 0 bases from J, with 28 bases between. CDR1 is MDHEN and CDR2 is SYDVKM in the germline V gene. DNA of the CDR3: TGTGCCAGCAGTTTATTTGTTCCAACGAAAAACCTTCAGCAGACCTCCTACGAGCAGTACTTC. This gives the protein CASSLFVPTKNLQQTSYEQYF.

Ten or more counts support this clonotype. J is TRBJ1-5 and V is TRBV28; TRBD1 matches 7 bases. The length of the CDR3 is 15 residues. CDR1 and CDR2 (germline): MDHEN, SYDVKM. With 5 bases clipped from V and 6 bases from J, the junction kept 10 bases outside the gene matches. CDR3 region: CASSPQQGMGQPQHF. For the CDR3, the DNA is TGTGCCAGCAGTCCCCAACAGGGGATGGGTCAGCCCCAGCATTTT.

This clonotype was recorded many times. The chain is built from TRBV7-9 and TRBJ1-2; possibly TRBD1 for D (5 bases). Between the trimmed V and J ends, which lost 4 bases and 5 bases, there was a span of 11 bases. Per germline, CDR1 SEHNR and CDR2 FQNEAQ (reference sequence). The CDR3 is made up of 13 amino acids. The CDR3 protein is CASSWGFQYGYTF. The CDR3, as DNA: TGTGCCAGCAGCTGGGGCTTCCAATATGGCTACACCTTC.

This clonotype was observed at least ten times. The chain recombines TRBV7-9 with TRBJ1-5; D call uncertain. V was trimmed by 5 bases and J by 3 bases, leaving 11 bases between them. Germline assignment: CDR1 SEHNR and CDR2 FQNEAQ (reference sequence). The CDR3 is 14 amino acids. CDR3 in amino acids: CASSPDGNNQPQHF. The CDR3 coding sequence is TGTGCCAGCAGCCCAGACGGAAACAATCAGCCCCAGCATTTT.

The table lists this clonotype with many counts. This rearrangement joins TRBV10-3 to TRBJ2-6; D is perhaps TRBD2 (5 bases). The CDR3 loop spans 16 amino acids. V shed 4 bases and J shed 3 bases, with 13 bases lying between them. Germline V gives CDR1 ENHRY, CDR2 SYGVKD. The CDR3 spells CAISGVTRVGANVLTF. CDR3 DNA sequence: TGTGCCATCAGTGGGGTTACGAGGGTTGGGGCCAACGTCCTGACTTTC.

In its sample, this clonotype was seen many times. The chain has TRBV4-1 and TRBJ2-2, with D maybe TRBD1 (6 bases). The germline gives CDR1 MGHRA, CDR2 YSYEKL. The CDR3 extends over 19 amino acids. V lost 0 bases to trimming and J lost 4 bases, with 21 bases between them. CDR3 DNA sequence: TGCGCCAGCAGCCAAGATCCTCAAAGGGGGACATACACCACCGGGGAGCTGTTTTTT. The encoded protein is CASSQDPQRGTYTTGELFF.

This clonotype was picked up many times. This chain connects TRBV4-1 to TRBJ1-5; D perhaps matches TRBD1 (5 bases). V was pared by 1 base and J by 6 bases, with 10 bases between. The CDR3 totals 14 residues. Per the germline V gene, CDR1 is MGHRA and CDR2 is YSYEKL. The CDR3, as DNA: TGCGCCAGCAGCCAAGGACAGTCCCGTCAGCCCCAGCATTTT. This codes for CASSQGQSRQPQHF.

The table lists this clonotype with many counts. V usage is TRBV12-3 or TRBV12-4 and J usage is TRBJ1-5; the match to TRBD1 covers 11 bases. The CDR3 totals 15 residues. Unmatched junction bases numbered 3, after V lost 4 bases and J lost 4 bases. CDR3 region: CASSSGTGGNQPQHF. The CDR3 bases are TGTGCCAGCAGTTCAGGGACAGGGGGGAATCAGCCCCAGCATTTT.

This clonotype was seen many times. This sequence joins TRBV20-1 and TRBJ1-6, with D possibly matching TRBD1 (6 bases). The CDR3 covers 16 residues. The germline gives CDR1 DFQATT, CDR2 SNEGSKA (reference sequence). The ends were cut back, 2 bases at V and 6 bases at J, with 17 bases in the middle. The CDR3 sequence is CSARTTRGGGNSPLHF. The CDR3 DNA follows: TGCAGTGCTAGAACGACCAGGGGAGGCGGTAATTCACCCCTCCACTTT.

This clonotype was observed at least ten times. The rearrangement uses TRBV4-1 and TRBJ1-6; 8 bases align to TRBD1. The junction had 3 bases not matched to a gene; V was cut back by 3 bases and J by 2 bases. The CDR3 has 16 residues. CDR1 MGHRA and CDR2 YSYEKL come from the germline V gene. The CDR3 loop reads CASSQIQGAYNSPLHF. The CDR3 DNA is TGCGCCAGCAGCCAGATACAGGGGGCCTATAATTCACCCCTCCACTTT.

The rearrangement links TRBV7-6 to TRBJ2-2, with TRBD2 matching 10 bases. V was pared by 7 bases and J by 7 bases, with 6 bases of the junction left unmatched. Germline CDR1 and CDR2: SGHVS and FNYEAQ. The CDR3 loop spans 14 amino acids. The CDR3, as DNA: TGTGCCAGCAAAAGCGGGGGGGCCATCGGGGAGCTGTTTTTT. Translating gives CASKSGGAIGELFF.